This paragraph covers one T cell receptor beta chain sequence. Unmatched junction bases numbered 5, after V lost 4 bases and J lost 3 bases. Looked up from germline, CDR1 is SGHAT and CDR2 is FQNNGV. The CDR3 is made up of 15 amino acids. The PCR used 60 Vbeta and 13 Jbeta primers. Clones were sequenced by immunoSEQ multiplex PCR, and TCRdb holds only the in-frame ones, with some missing. Altogether 60,000 to 70,000 clones are present, about three quarters being singletons, with the ten largest covering about 8.8%. The source of the sample is a study of cytomegalovirus exposure and HLA in healthy donors.

The receptor comes from a man in his forties in good health and CMV-seronegative. Sequencing was carried out using PBMCs. This chain uses TRBV11-2 with TRBJ1-3, with 8 bases fitting TRBD1. CDR3 DNA sequence: TGTGCCAGCAGCTCACGGACAGGGAGTGGAAACACCATATATTTT. This gives the protein CASSSRTGSGNTIYF.